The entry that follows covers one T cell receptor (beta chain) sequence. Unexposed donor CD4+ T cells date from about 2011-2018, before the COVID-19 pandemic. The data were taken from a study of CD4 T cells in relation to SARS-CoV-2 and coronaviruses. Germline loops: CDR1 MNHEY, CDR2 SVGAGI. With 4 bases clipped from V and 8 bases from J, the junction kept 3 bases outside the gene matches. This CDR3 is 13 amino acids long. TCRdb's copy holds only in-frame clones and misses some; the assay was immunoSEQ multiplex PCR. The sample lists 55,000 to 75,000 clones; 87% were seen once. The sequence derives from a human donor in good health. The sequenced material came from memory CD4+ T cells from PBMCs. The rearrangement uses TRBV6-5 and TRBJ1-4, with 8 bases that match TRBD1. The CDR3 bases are TGTGCCAGCAGTTTAGACAGGGGCGAAAAACTGTTTTTT. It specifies CASSLDRGEKLFF.